This T cell receptor beta chain was sequenced for a study of metastatic and nonmetastatic thyroid tumors. CDR3 length equals 15 residues. V lost 5 bases, J lost 4 bases, and 10 bases stayed unmatched. Per germline, CDR1 DFQATT and CDR2 SNEGSKA (reference sequence). TCRdb re-clonotyped the PCR reads through MiXCR. The table has roughly 13,000 clones, under 35% seen once. Each patient came to thyroid surgery without any prior treatment (of any kind). The sequenced sample was blood. This clonotype was sampled from a female donor with papillary thyroid cancer or a benign thyroid nodule (not recorded which). Some clones in this sample may be carry-over from other donors' samples. The gene calls are TRBV20-1 and TRBJ2-7, with 11 bases that match TRBD1. CDR3 sequence (DNA): TGCAGTGCTGAATCCCGGGACAGGGGGAAGTACGAGCAGTACTTC. Encoded protein: CSAESRDRGKYEQYF.